A single sample gave rise to the 22 T cell receptor beta chains below, sequenced in a study of T cells in localized non-small cell lung cancer. Generated by immunoSEQ multiplex PCR, the TCRdb table keeps only in-frame clones and is missing some. The sample lists tens of thousands of clones, less than 90% seen once, with over 0.95% in the top ten. The source material was peripheral blood, sampled before any cancer treatment. The receptor source for this set is a woman aged 35-70 years with stage I lung adenocarcinoma.

V is TRBV5-6 and J is TRBJ2-1; D unclear. Trimming took off 2 bases at V and 8 bases at J, with 11 bases between the two ends. This CDR3 spans 13 amino acids. Per germline, CDR1 SGHDT and CDR2 YYEEEE. The CDR3 is CASSFLGVYEQFF. The CDR3 DNA sequence: TGTGCCAGCAGCTTTCTCGGCGTCTATGAGCAGTTCTTC.

The gene calls are TRBV29-1 and TRBJ2-1; 10 nucleotides match TRBD1. The junction had 12 bases not matched to a gene; V was cut back by 2 bases and J by 2 bases. The CDR3 sequence is 18 residues long. CDR1 is SQVTM, CDR2 ANQGSEA, per germline. The CDR3 coding sequence is TGCAGCGTTGAATGGAATTTTAGTGGGACAGGGGCCTACAATGAGCAGTTCTTC. It translates to CSVEWNFSGTGAYNEQFF.

The V gene is TRBV19, the J gene TRBJ1-5; 8 nucleotides match TRBD1. CDR3 length: 12 amino acids. V shed 8 bases, J shed 7 bases, and the junction held 4 bases outside the gene matches. The V gene's germline CDR1 is LNHDA and CDR2 SQIVND (reference sequence). The CDR3, as DNA: TGTGCCAGTCAGGGGGCCGCCCAGCCCCAGCATTTT. Amino acids: CASQGAAQPQHF.

This clone was detected only a few times. This chain joins TRBV7-2 and TRBJ2-5; 8 bases agree with TRBD1. Trimming removed 2 bases from V and 2 bases from J; junction bases left unmatched: 4. Germline CDR1 is SGHTA and CDR2 is FQGNSA. The CDR3 loop spans 15 amino acids. The CDR3 protein is CASSLQGAGQETQYF. The CDR3 bases are TGTGCCAGCAGCTTACAGGGGGCTGGGCAAGAGACCCAGTACTTC.

The chain links TRBV7-6 to TRBJ2-7; a weak D match, TRBD2 (6 bases). V lost 5 bases to trimming and J lost 2 bases, with 16 bases between them. The CDR3 has 15 residues. Germline V gene sequence: CDR1 SGHVS, CDR2 FNYEAQ. For the CDR3, the DNA is TGTGCCAGCAGCGCCGCCGCGGGACCAGCCTACGAGCAGTACTTC. It is translated as CASSAAAGPAYEQYF.

The gene calls are TRBV11-1 and TRBJ2-1, with D possibly TRBD1 on 6 matching bases. V lost 1 base to trimming and J lost 8 bases, with 21 bases between them. The CDR3 totals 17 residues. Germline assignment: CDR1 SGHAT and CDR2 FQDESV (reference sequence). CDR3 amino acids: CASSLEDWGLPFDEQFF. The CDR3 nucleotides are TGTGCCAGCAGCTTAGAAGATTGGGGGCTACCTTTCGATGAGCAGTTCTTC.

CDR3 sequence: CASSSAGGTGELFF. Written as DNA, the CDR3 is TGTGCCAGCAGCTCAGCAGGGGGCACCGGGGAGCTGTTTTTT. The rearrangement uses TRBV11-2 and TRBJ2-2; TRBD1 matches 7 bases. Germline CDR1 and CDR2: SGHAT and FQNNGV. There are 14 residues in the CDR3. V lost 4 bases to trimming and J lost 4 bases; unmatched junction nucleotides: 3.

The genes are TRBV9 and TRBJ2-7; no firm D call. V was clipped by 0 bases and J by 2 bases, with 9 bases between them. The CDR3 is made up of 14 amino acids. Germline assignment: CDR1 SGDLS and CDR2 YYNGEE. CDR3 loop: CASSVDMGTYEQYF. In nucleotides, the CDR3 is TGTGCCAGCAGCGTAGATATGGGAACCTACGAGCAGTACTTC.

The chain joins TRBV4-1 to TRBJ2-2, with D possibly TRBD2 on 5 matching bases. The CDR3 sequence is 13 residues long. Looked up from germline, CDR1 is MGHRA and CDR2 is YSYEKL. Deletions cut 2 bases from V and 8 bases from J, with 9 bases between. CDR3 bases: TGCGCCAGCAGCCAACTTTCGGGGGGGGAGCTGTTTTTT. Its protein is CASSQLSGGELFF.

The chain couples TRBV7-3 to TRBJ2-3; 8 nucleotides match TRBD1. With 5 bases clipped from V and 5 bases from J, the junction kept 3 bases outside the gene matches. Per germline, CDR1 SGHTA and CDR2 FQGTGA. The CDR3 sequence is 13 residues long. CDR3 nucleotide sequence: TGTGCCAGCAGCCTACAGGGGGGAGATACGCAGTATTTT. Translation gives CASSLQGGDTQYF.

This clone was found a few times. The rearrangement joins TRBV7-3 to TRBJ2-1, with 12 bases lining up with TRBD2. There are 14 residues in the CDR3. The junction had 1 base not matched to a gene; V was cut back by 5 bases and J by 5 bases. CDR1 SGHTA and CDR2 FQGTGA come from the germline V gene. In DNA form, the CDR3 reads TGTGCCAGCAGCCGGACTAGCGGGAACAATGAGCAGTTCTTC. Translating it yields CASSRTSGNNEQFF.

The chain has TRBV7-2 and TRBJ1-5, with a tentative D call TRBD1 (5 bases). Germline assignment: CDR1 SGHTA and CDR2 FQGNSA. V lost 0 bases and J lost 0, with 9 bases in between. This CDR3 has 16 residues. The CDR3 DNA is TGTGCCAGCAGCTTAGCTGGGGGATATAGCAATCAGCCCCAGCATTTT. It specifies CASSLAGGYSNQPQHF. The full variable domain, its missing parts supplied by reference TRBV7-2 and TRBJ1-5, is GAGVSQSPSNKVTEKGKDVELRCDPISGHTALYWYRQSLGQGLEFLIYFQGNSAPDKSGLPSDRFSAERTGGSVSTLTIQRTQQEDSAVYLCASSLAGGYSNQPQHFGDGTRLSIL.

Details on this clone: One junction end does not reproduce the germline sequence, and a read error may be involved. V gene TRBV19 combines with J gene TRBJ2-1; 10 nucleotides match TRBD2. CDR3 size: 16 residues. Germline V CDR1 and CDR2: LNHDA, SQIVND (reference sequence). The CDR3 protein is CSSSIGSGGAANEQFF. The CDR3 DNA sequence: TGTTCCAGTAGTATAGGAAGCGGGGGGGCGGCGAACGAGCAGTTCTTC.

This clone came up a few times. The chain uses TRBV29-1 and TRBJ1-1; tentative D call: TRBD1 (5 bases). Germline loops: CDR1 SQVTM, CDR2 ANQGSEA. The V and J ends lost 4 bases and 7 bases respectively, with 10 bases between them. The CDR3 sequence is 11 residues long. DNA of the CDR3: TGCAGCGTTGGAGGGGATATTGAAGCTTTCTTT. Translated: CSVGGDIEAFF.

The chain couples TRBV10-3 to TRBJ2-2, with D perhaps assigned TRBD1 or TRBD2 (5 bases each). The V end lost 5 bases, the J end lost 1 base, and 8 bases lay between the germline ends. This CDR3 has 14 amino acids. Germline V gene lookup returns CDR1 ENHRY and CDR2 SYGVKD. The CDR3 region is CAISRGGNTGELFF. CDR3 nucleotide sequence: TGTGCCATCAGTCGTGGGGGGAACACCGGGGAGCTGTTTTTT.

J is TRBJ2-7 and V is TRBV5-1; maybe TRBD2 (5 bases). V shed 6 bases and J shed 1 base, with 5 bases lying between them. This CDR3 region has 11 residues. Germline CDR1 reads SGHRS; CDR2 reads YFSETQ. The CDR3 DNA reads TGCGCCAGCACGGGGTCCTACGAGCAGTACTTC. It specifies CASTGSYEQYF.

The rearrangement links TRBV2 to TRBJ1-5, with a weak D call TRBD1 (5 bases). Germline loops: CDR1 SNHLY, CDR2 FYNNEI. This CDR3 region has 12 residues. The ends were cut back, 5 bases at V and 9 bases at J, with 11 bases in the middle. The CDR3: CASSIGGGPQHF. The CDR3 DNA reads as TGTGCCAGCAGTATTGGGGGGGGGCCCCAGCATTTT.

This clone came up a few times. The chain carries TRBV19 and TRBJ1-1; D might be TRBD1 (5 bases). The CDR3 is made up of 14 amino acids. Germline V lookup: CDR1 LNHDA, CDR2 SQIVND (reference sequence). V was pared by 7 bases and J by 0 bases, with 12 bases between. CDR3 sequence (DNA): TGTGCCAGTACCCCCTGGGGGGTGAACACTGAAGCTTTCTTT. It specifies CASTPWGVNTEAFF. The complete variable domain, with remaining parts taken from reference TRBV19 and TRBJ1-1, reads DGGITQSPKYLFRKEGQNVTLSCEQNLNHDAMYWYRQDPGQGLRLIYYSQIVNDFQKGDIAEGYSVSREKKESFPLTVTSAQKNPTAFYLCASTPWGVNTEAFFGQGTRLTVV.

The genes are TRBV7-6 and TRBJ2-5, with TRBD2 matching over 7 bases. This CDR3 is built from 15 residues. The junction had 7 bases not matched to a gene; V was cut back by 1 base and J by 5 bases. Germline V lookup: CDR1 SGHVS, CDR2 FNYEAQ. In nucleotides, the CDR3 is TGTGCCAGCAGCTTAGTGGCAGCGGGGAGGGAGACCCAGTACTTC. Its translation is CASSLVAAGRETQYF.

The chain uses TRBV7-7 and TRBJ2-3, with no clear D. The CDR3 has 13 amino acids. CDR1 is SSHAT, CDR2 FNYEAQ, per germline (reference sequence). The ends were cut back, 1 base at V and 6 bases at J, with 8 bases in the middle. This CDR3 is CASSLVPRDTQYF. CDR3 DNA sequence: TGTGCCAGCAGCTTAGTCCCCCGGGATACGCAGTATTTT.

J is TRBJ2-1 and V is TRBV29-1; 7 nucleotides line up with TRBD1. J lost 4 bases, V lost 4 bases, and 7 bases had no gene match. CDR3 size: 14 residues. Per germline, CDR1 SQVTM and CDR2 ANQGSEA. The CDR3 DNA reads as TGCAGCGTTGCGGGACAGATAAGTTACAATGAGCAGTTCTTC. It specifies CSVAGQISYNEQFF.

This clone is a singleton in its sample. V usage is TRBV9 and J usage is TRBJ2-5, with 10 positions matching TRBD2. The CDR3 is 16 amino acids. J gave up 3 bases and V 2 bases, and 7 bases lay outside the gene matches. Germline CDR1 and CDR2: SGDLS and YYNGEE. Here the CDR3 DNA reads TGTGCCAGCAGCGTGGGGAGGACTAGCGGCGAAGAGACCCAGTACTTC. Translating it yields CASSVGRTSGEETQYF.